Below, 5 T cell receptor beta chains from the same sample are listed, as sequenced in a study of blood T cell repertoires in COVID-19. The assay was immunoSEQ multiplex PCR, and TCRdb's table has in-frame clones only and misses some. The sample includes about 82,000 clones, around 80% seen only once; the top ten take 12%. The sequencing input was peripheral blood. The origin of the receptors is a woman aged 40 to 50 with active or convalescent COVID-19.

The rearrangement joins TRBV5-4 to TRBJ2-1; 11 bases are a match to TRBD1. Germline assignment: CDR1 SGHNT and CDR2 YYREEE (reference sequence). Losses at the gene ends were 4 bases for V and 7 bases for J; bases not matched to a gene: 7. This CDR3 has 15 amino acids. The DNA for the CDR3 is TGTGCCAGCAGCCCCCCGGGACAGGGGGGGAATGAGCAGTTCTTC. Translation gives CASSPPGQGGNEQFF.

The CDR3 DNA reads TGTGCCAGCAGCATACGGACAGGGACGAACACCGGGGAGCTGTTTTTT. It encodes CASSIRTGTNTGELFF. The chain joins TRBV9 to TRBJ2-2; 8 bases are shared with TRBD1. This CDR3 region has 16 residues. Germline loops: CDR1 SGDLS, CDR2 YYNGEE. V lost 4 bases and J lost 0; bases outside the gene matches: 5. Filled out from reference TRBV9 and TRBJ2-2, the complete variable domain reads DSGVTQTPKHLITATGQRVTLRCSPRSGDLSVYWYQQSLDQGLQFLIQYYNGEERAKGNILERFSAQQFPDLHSELNLSSLELGDSALYFCASSIRTGTNTGELFFGEGSRLTVL.

V gene TRBV11-3 combines with J gene TRBJ2-7; 7 bases are shared with TRBD1. The trim removed 0 bases at V and 2 bases at J, leaving 13 bases unmatched. The CDR3 is made up of 18 amino acids. Germline CDR1 SGHNT, CDR2 YENEEA. The CDR3 reads CASSLERGVTGPAYEQYF. In nucleotides, the CDR3 is TGTGCCAGCAGCTTAGAGCGTGGGGTGACAGGGCCAGCCTACGAGCAGTACTTC.

In its sample, this clone was seen a few times. The V call is TRBV27, the J call TRBJ2-5; 7 bases match TRBD1. This CDR3 comprises 14 residues. V lost 5 bases and J lost 2; bases outside the gene matches: 5. Germline CDR1 MNHEY, CDR2 SMNVEV (reference sequence). CDR3 nucleotide sequence: TGTGCCAGCAGTAAGACAGGGCCTCAAGAGACCCAGTACTTC. Amino acid sequence: CASSKTGPQETQYF.

This chain links TRBV29-1 with TRBJ1-4; D is unclear. Trimming removed 2 bases from V and 10 bases from J, with 8 bases in between. Germline assignment: CDR1 SQVTM and CDR2 ANQGSEA. This CDR3 has 11 residues. The CDR3 reads CSVETVGKLFF. Here the CDR3 DNA reads TGCAGCGTTGAAACGGTTGGAAAACTGTTTTTT.